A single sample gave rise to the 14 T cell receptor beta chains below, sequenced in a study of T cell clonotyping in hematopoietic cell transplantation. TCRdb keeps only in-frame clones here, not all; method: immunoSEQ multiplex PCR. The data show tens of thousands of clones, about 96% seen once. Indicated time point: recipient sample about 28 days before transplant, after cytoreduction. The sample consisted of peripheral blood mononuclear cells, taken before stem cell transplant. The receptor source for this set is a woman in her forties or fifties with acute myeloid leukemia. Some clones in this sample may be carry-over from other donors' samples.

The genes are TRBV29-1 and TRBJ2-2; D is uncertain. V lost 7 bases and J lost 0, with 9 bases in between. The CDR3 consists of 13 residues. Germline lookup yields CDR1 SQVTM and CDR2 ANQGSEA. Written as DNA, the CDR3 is TGCAGCGCCGCGGTAGCGAACACCGGGGAGCTGTTTTTT. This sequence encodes CSAAVANTGELFF.

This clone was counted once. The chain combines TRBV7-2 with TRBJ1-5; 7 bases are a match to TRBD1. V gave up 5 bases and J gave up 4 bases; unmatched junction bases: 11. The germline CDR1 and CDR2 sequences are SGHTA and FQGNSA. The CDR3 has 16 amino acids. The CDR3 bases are TGTGCCAGCAGCCCACACTCTACAGGGGCTAATCAGCCCCAGCATTTT. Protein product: CASSPHSTGANQPQHF.

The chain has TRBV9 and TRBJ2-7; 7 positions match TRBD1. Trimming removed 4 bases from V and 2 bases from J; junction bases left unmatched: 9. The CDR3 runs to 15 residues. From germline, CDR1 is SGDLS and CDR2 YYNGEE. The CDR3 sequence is CASSPMDRHTYEQYF. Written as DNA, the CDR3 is TGTGCCAGCAGCCCGATGGACAGGCATACCTACGAGCAGTACTTC.

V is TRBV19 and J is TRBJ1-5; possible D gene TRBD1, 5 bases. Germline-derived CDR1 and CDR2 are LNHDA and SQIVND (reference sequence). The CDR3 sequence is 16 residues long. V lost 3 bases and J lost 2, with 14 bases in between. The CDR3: CASSIPRQPRNQPQHF. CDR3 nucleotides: TGTGCCAGTAGTATCCCTAGACAGCCCCGCAATCAGCCCCAGCATTTT. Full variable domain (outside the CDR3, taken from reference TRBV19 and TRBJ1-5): DGGITQSPKYLFRKEGQNVTLSCEQNLNHDAMYWYRQDPGQGLRLIYYSQIVNDFQKGDIAEGYSVSREKKESFPLTVTSAQKNPTAFYLCASSIPRQPRNQPQHFGDGTRLSIL.

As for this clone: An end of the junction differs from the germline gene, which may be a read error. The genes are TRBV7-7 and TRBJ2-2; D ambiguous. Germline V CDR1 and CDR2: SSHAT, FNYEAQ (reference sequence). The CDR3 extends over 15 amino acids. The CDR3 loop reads CASSLDSAYTGELFF. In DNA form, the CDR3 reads TGTGCTAGCAGCTTAGATTCGGCCTACACCGGGGAGCTGTTTTTT.

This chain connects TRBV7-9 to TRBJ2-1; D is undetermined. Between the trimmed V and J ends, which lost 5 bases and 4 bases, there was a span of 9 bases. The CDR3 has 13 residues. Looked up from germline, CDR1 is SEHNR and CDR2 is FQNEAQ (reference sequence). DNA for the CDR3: TGTGCCAGCAGCCCGACACCTTACAATGAGCAGTTCTTC. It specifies CASSPTPYNEQFF.

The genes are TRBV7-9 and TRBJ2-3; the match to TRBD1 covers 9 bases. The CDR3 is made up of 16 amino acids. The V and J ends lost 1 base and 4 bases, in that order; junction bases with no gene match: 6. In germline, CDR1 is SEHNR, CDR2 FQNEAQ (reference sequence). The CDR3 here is CASSLGRDRVADTQYF. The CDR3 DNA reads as TGTGCCAGCAGCTTAGGGCGGGACAGGGTGGCAGATACGCAGTATTTT.

The CDR3 spells CASSADRGYGEAFF. DNA for the CDR3: TGTGCCAGCAGTGCGGACAGGGGGTATGGTGAAGCTTTCTTT. The genes are TRBV6-1 and TRBJ1-1, with 10 bases identical to TRBD1. The CDR3 loop spans 14 amino acids. Germline V gives CDR1 MNHNS, CDR2 SASEGT. Germline trimming cut 4 bases from V and 7 bases from J; bases unmatched to any gene: 6.

The CDR3 sequence: CASSSGRNTDTQYF. CDR3 coding DNA: TGTGCCAGCAGTTCAGGACGGAACACAGATACGCAGTATTTT. The rearrangement uses TRBV28 and TRBJ2-3; D is unresolved. The ends were cut back, 4 bases at V and 2 bases at J, with 10 bases in the middle. The CDR3 contains 14 residues. Germline V gives CDR1 MDHEN, CDR2 SYDVKM.

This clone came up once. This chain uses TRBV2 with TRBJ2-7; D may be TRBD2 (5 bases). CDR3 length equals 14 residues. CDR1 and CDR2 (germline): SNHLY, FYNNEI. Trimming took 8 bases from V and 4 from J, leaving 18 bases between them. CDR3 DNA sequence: TGTGCCAGCGTCATAGCGACCCTCTATTACGAGCAGTACTTC. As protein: CASVIATLYYEQYF. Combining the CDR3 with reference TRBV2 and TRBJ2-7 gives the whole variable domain EPEVTQTPSHQVTQMGQEVILRCVPISNHLYFYWYRQILGQKVEFLVSFYNNEISEKSEIFDDQFSVERPDGSNFTLKIRSTKLEDSAMYFCASVIATLYYEQYFGPGTRLTVT.

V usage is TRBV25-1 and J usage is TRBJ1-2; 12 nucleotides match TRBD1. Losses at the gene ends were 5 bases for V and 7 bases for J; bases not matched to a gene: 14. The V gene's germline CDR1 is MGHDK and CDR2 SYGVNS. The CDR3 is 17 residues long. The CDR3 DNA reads TGTGCCAGCAGTACACACCTCCGGGACAGGGGGCTCAGTGGCTACACCTTC. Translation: CASSTHLRDRGLSGYTF.

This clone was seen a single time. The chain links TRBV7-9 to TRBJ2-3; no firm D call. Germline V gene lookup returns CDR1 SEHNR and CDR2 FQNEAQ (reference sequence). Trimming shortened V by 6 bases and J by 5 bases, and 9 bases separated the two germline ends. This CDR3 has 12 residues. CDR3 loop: CASSRSVDTQYF. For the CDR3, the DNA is TGTGCCAGCAGTCGTAGTGTAGATACGCAGTATTTT.

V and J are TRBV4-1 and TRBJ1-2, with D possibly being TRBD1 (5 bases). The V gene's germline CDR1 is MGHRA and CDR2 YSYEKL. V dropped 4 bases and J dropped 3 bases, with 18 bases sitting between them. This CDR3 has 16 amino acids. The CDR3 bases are TGCGCCAGCAGCCCCCAGGGTGGGGGTTTAGACTATGGCTACACCTTC. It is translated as CASSPQGGGLDYGYTF.

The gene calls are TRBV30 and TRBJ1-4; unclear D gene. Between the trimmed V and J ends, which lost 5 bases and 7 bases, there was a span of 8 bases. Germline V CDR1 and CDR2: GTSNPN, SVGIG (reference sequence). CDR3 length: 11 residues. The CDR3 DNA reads TGTGCCTGGCAGCCCGGTGAAAAACTGTTTTTT. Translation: CAWQPGEKLFF.